Each of the 2 T cell receptor beta chains below was sequenced from the same sample in a study of blood T cell repertoires in COVID-19. Profiled with immunoSEQ multiplex PCR; TCRdb holds only in-frame clones, not every one. The repertoire holds fewer than 300,000 clones, 75% to 90% seen once, with about 0.8% in the top ten. Sequenced input: peripheral blood. The receptors were gathered from a man in his thirties or forties with acute or convalescent COVID-19.

The table lists this clone with a count of one. The junction departs from germline at one end; a sequencing error may be responsible. V gene TRBV3-1 (or the pseudogene TRBV3-2) combines with J gene TRBJ1-2; no firm D call. This CDR3 spans 12 amino acids. Germline V gives CDR1 LGHDT, CDR2 YNNKEL (reference sequence). CDR3 coding DNA: TGTGCCAGCAGCCAGGCAGCCAGCCTAGTGGAGTTC. Its translation is CASSQAASLVEF.

V usage is TRBV28 and J usage is TRBJ1-2; 8 nucleotides agree with TRBD1. The CDR3 totals 12 residues. The junction had 7 bases not matched to a gene; V was cut back by 10 bases and J by 6 bases. Germline V gives CDR1 MDHEN, CDR2 SYDVKM. CDR3 DNA: TGTGCCACTACAGGGGGATGGGATGGCTACACCTTC. Its translation is CATTGGWDGYTF.